The clone carrying this TCR beta chain was seen ten or more times. This specimen belongs to a study of HIV-infected children after antiretroviral therapy interruption. RNA-based 3' RACE libraries used unique molecular identifiers. MiXCR was run by TCRdb on the 3' RACE reads, yielding one entry per CDR3 protein. The table has around 50,000 distinct CDR3 sequences, 4.3% seen once. Treatment indicated: PENTA 11 planned treatment interruption arm or continuous ART arm. Trimming pared 6 bases from V and 3 bases from J, leaving 9 bases between. Germline values: CDR1 DFQATT, CDR2 SNEGSKA (reference sequence). The CDR3 spans 11 residues.

This clonotype was obtained from a pool of human donors with HIV. Source: CD45RA+ CD4+ T cells from PBMCs, pooled from several time points, taken from a donor given antiretroviral therapy, either interrupted or continuous. As to subset: naive CD4+ CD45RA+ CD45RO- T cells. V and J are TRBV20-1 and TRBJ2-7; perhaps TRBD2 as D (5 bases). CDR3 DNA: TGCAGTGCGAGGGTTGACTACGAGCAGTACTTC. Protein sequence: CSARVDYEQYF.